The 9 T cell receptor beta chains below were found in one sample sequenced in a study of blood T cell repertoires in COVID-19. Here immunoSEQ multiplex PCR was the method, and the copy in TCRdb shows in-frame clones only, minus some. The sample holds 100,000 to 120,000 clones; more than 75% are singletons and the top ten take less than 4%. The sequencing sample was made of peripheral blood. The receptors come from a woman aged 50 to 60 with acute or convalescent COVID-19.

J is TRBJ2-7 and V is TRBV6-1, with 7 bases fitting TRBD2. Germline-derived CDR1 and CDR2 are MNHNS and SASEGT. The CDR3 runs to 14 residues. Trimming took 2 bases from V and 12 from J; bases not matched to a gene: 13. The CDR3 DNA is TGTGCCAGCAGTGAAAGTGGCTCGGGGAGGGCGCTGTACTTC. Its translation: CASSESGSGRALYF.

This clone appeared a single time. CDR3 residues: CATASGVGDSYEQYF. The CDR3 DNA reads TGTGCCACCGCTTCTGGAGTAGGGGATTCCTACGAGCAGTACTTC. The chain links TRBV10-3 to TRBJ2-7; a possible D gene is TRBD1 (5 bases). V dropped 10 bases and J dropped 1 base, with 20 bases sitting between them. This CDR3 is 15 amino acids long. From germline, CDR1 is ENHRY and CDR2 SYGVKD.

The V gene is TRBV7-2, the J gene TRBJ2-7; D perhaps matches TRBD2 (5 bases). Germline values: CDR1 SGHTA, CDR2 FQGNSA. V shed 5 bases and J shed 7 bases, with 12 bases lying between them. This CDR3 has 12 residues. The CDR3: CASSTPRGEQYF. In DNA form, the CDR3 reads TGTGCCAGCAGCACCCCCCGGGGAGAGCAGTACTTC.

J is TRBJ2-5 and V is TRBV19; TRBD2 agrees at 11 bases. The germline gives CDR1 LNHDA, CDR2 SQIVND (reference sequence). The CDR3 covers 16 residues. V gave up 5 bases and J gave up 1 base; unmatched junction bases: 6. This CDR3 reads CASSLGLAGLQETQYF. CDR3 bases: TGTGCCAGTAGTTTAGGACTAGCGGGCCTCCAAGAGACCCAGTACTTC.

The J gene is TRBJ2-5, the V gene TRBV21-1; the table gives TRBD1 as D, unverified against the DNA. TRBV21-1 is recorded as a pseudogene. The CDR3 totals 17 residues. The CDR3 coding sequence is TGTGCCAGCAGCAAGCGATCGGACAGGGGTGGGGAAGAGACCCAGTACTTC. Its translation is CASSKRSDRGGEETQYF.

This clone was seen just once. This chain links TRBV19 with TRBJ1-5, with a weak D call TRBD1 (6 bases). The CDR3 loop spans 19 amino acids. V lost 3 bases and J 7 bases, leaving 28 bases between the germline ends. Looked up from germline, CDR1 is LNHDA and CDR2 is SQIVND (reference sequence). The CDR3, as DNA: TGTGCCAGTAGTATCCTTCGCCAGGGGCAAGGGTTGACGGGGCAGCCCCAGCATTTT. Its translation: CASSILRQGQGLTGQPQHF.

This clone has at least ten counts. Other nucleotide sequences in the sample specify the same CDR3. This chain links TRBV2 with TRBJ1-2; 7 nucleotides align to TRBD1. The V and J ends lost 6 bases and 1 base, in that order; junction bases with no gene match: 2. Germline V gene lookup returns CDR1 SNHLY and CDR2 FYNNEI. The CDR3 runs to 13 residues. CDR3 nucleotide sequence: TGTGCCAGCAGCCGGGACAGTAACTATGGCTACACCTTC. Translating gives CASSRDSNYGYTF.

The V call is TRBV27, the J call TRBJ1-4; 7 bases are shared with TRBD1. CDR1 is MNHEY and CDR2 is SMNVEV in the germline V gene (reference sequence). CDR3 length equals 14 residues. Germline trimming cut 5 bases from V and 7 bases from J; bases unmatched to any gene: 7. The CDR3 bases are TGTGCCAGCAGTACCCTACAGGGGCGTGAAAAACTGTTTTTT. Residues: CASSTLQGREKLFF.

This sequence joins TRBV20-1 and TRBJ2-1, with TRBD2 identical over 7 bases. Germline assignment: CDR1 DFQATT and CDR2 SNEGSKA (reference sequence). The trim removed 3 bases at V and 7 bases at J, leaving 15 bases unmatched. CDR3 length: 16 residues. CDR3 bases: TGCAGTGCTAGTTCGCGGGACGGGAGGCGGGGGAATGAGCAGTTCTTC. Amino acid sequence: CSASSRDGRRGNEQFF.